This T cell receptor (beta chain) stems from a study of response to subunit inactivated influenza vaccine. Whole-study findings and limits: New T cells are recruited in small numbers by each seasonal influenza vaccination, according to the authors' suggestion.

V lost 2 bases, J lost 6 bases, and 10 bases lay in between. The CDR3 sequence is 14 residues long. In germline, CDR1 is LGHNA, CDR2 YNFKEQ. Via MiXCR, TCRdb re-called the RT-PCR reads, giving one row per CDR3 protein. The sample lists about 800,000 distinct CDR3 sequences; about 20% were seen once. Note on this clonotype: The antigen is undetermined.

Material: PBMCs from blood, obtained around 5 days after vaccination. This clonotype was obtained from a man aged 45-65 years who received an inactivated influenza vaccine. The chain employs TRBV4-2 and TRBJ2-2; no firm D call. The CDR3 DNA reads TGTGCCAGCAGCCAACCCGACTTGGCCGGGGAGCTGTTTTTT. Translating gives CASSQPDLAGELFF.